One sample yielded the 15 T cell receptor beta chains listed below, sequenced in a study of blood T cell repertoires in COVID-19. Profiled with immunoSEQ multiplex PCR; TCRdb holds only in-frame clones, not every one. This table holds about 400,000 clones, around 87% found once. The sequenced material came from PBMCs or T cells enriched from blood (not recorded which). All receptors derive from a man aged 35 to 55 in a cohort exposed to, infected with or recovered from COVID-19 (not recorded which).

The chain carries TRBV10-2 and TRBJ2-3; D unresolved. The CDR3 has 13 residues. Between the trimmed V and J ends, which lost 0 bases and 5 bases, there was a span of 6 bases. The germline V gene encodes CDR1 WSHSY and CDR2 SAAADI. This CDR3 is CASSESGGDTQYF. The DNA of the CDR3 is TGCGCCAGCAGTGAGTCAGGCGGAGATACGCAGTATTTT.

CDR3 in DNA: TGTGCCAGCGAGGGAGAGGCCATGAACACTGAAGCTTTCTTT. It codes for CASEGEAMNTEAFF. This sequence joins TRBV28 and TRBJ1-1; no firm D call. V lost 8 bases and J 0 bases, leaving 13 bases between the germline ends. The CDR3 covers 14 residues. Germline V gives CDR1 MDHEN, CDR2 SYDVKM.

The chain joins TRBV9 to TRBJ1-3; D gene ambiguous. The V and J ends lost 4 bases and 0 bases respectively, with 8 bases between them. The V gene's germline CDR1 is SGDLS and CDR2 YYNGEE. This CDR3 is 14 amino acids long. CDR3 sequence reads: CASSPTVSGNTIYF. The CDR3 coding sequence is TGTGCCAGCAGCCCCACAGTCTCTGGAAACACCATATATTTT.

The chain uses TRBV18 and TRBJ2-3; maybe TRBD1 (6 bases). Trimming stripped 2 bases from V and 0 bases from J, with 12 bases between. The V gene's germline CDR1 is KGHSH and CDR2 LQKENI. The CDR3 is 16 amino acids. CDR3 nucleotides: TGTGCCAGCTCACCAATGAACAGGGCCAGCACAGATACGCAGTATTTT. Residues: CASSPMNRASTDTQYF.

The chain has TRBV7-2 and TRBJ2-3, with 8 bases that match TRBD2. V was pared by 6 bases and J by 2 bases, with 4 bases of the junction left unmatched. The CDR3 is 14 amino acids. The germline CDR1 and CDR2 sequences are SGHTA and FQGNSA. DNA for the CDR3: TGTGCCAGCAGAACTAGCGGAGCCACAGATACGCAGTATTTT. This encodes CASRTSGATDTQYF. The variable domain in full, completed from reference TRBV7-2 and TRBJ2-3, reads GAGVSQSPSNKVTEKGKDVELRCDPISGHTALYWYRQSLGQGLEFLIYFQGNSAPDKSGLPSDRFSAERTGGSVSTLTIQRTQQEDSAVYLCASRTSGATDTQYFGPGTRLTVL.

The chain carries TRBV7-8 and TRBJ1-1; 9 bases are a match to TRBD1. This CDR3 region has 14 residues. From germline, CDR1 is SGHVS and CDR2 FQNEAQ. V lost 5 bases, J lost 8 bases, and 9 bases stayed unmatched. DNA of the CDR3: TGTGCCAGCAGCCAACACGGACAGGGGAGGGAAGCTTTCTTT. The encoded protein is CASSQHGQGREAFF.

This chain connects TRBV3-1 (or the pseudogene TRBV3-2) to TRBJ2-1; TRBD2 matches at 7 bases. CDR1 is LGHDT, CDR2 YNNKEL, per germline (reference sequence). The V segment lost 0 bases and the J segment 7 bases; nucleotides outside the gene matches: 15. This CDR3 has 18 amino acids. In nucleotides, the CDR3 is TGTGCCAGCAGCCAAGAAACAAAGCGGGGCCGTTTTAGGAATGAGCAGTTCTTC. This translates into CASSQETKRGRFRNEQFF.

This clone was found once. The gene calls are TRBV2 and TRBJ2-1; 13 bases are a match to TRBD2. V dropped 7 bases and J dropped 10; count of bases not matched to a gene: 10. CDR1 is SNHLY, CDR2 FYNNEI, per germline. CDR3 size: 15 residues. The CDR3 protein is CASKPGLAGSGEQFF. The CDR3 DNA follows: TGTGCCAGCAAACCGGGACTAGCGGGATCCGGGGAGCAGTTCTTC.

The rearrangement joins TRBV7-8 to TRBJ2-7, with TRBD1 as a possible D gene (6 bases). The CDR3 length is 15 residues. Trimming left V 2 bases short and J 0 bases short, with 11 bases between. The germline V gene has CDR1 SGHVS and CDR2 FQNEAQ. The CDR3 DNA is TGTGCCAGCAGCTTATACGGCAGGGGCTCCTACGAGCAGTACTTC. Translating it yields CASSLYGRGSYEQYF.

This clone was counted a single time. Other DNA sequences in the same sample also yield this CDR3. The chain joins TRBV7-2 to TRBJ1-5; D may be TRBD1 (5 bases). V was cut by 4 bases and J by 6 bases, with 10 bases left in between. This CDR3 region has 13 residues. Germline V CDR1 and CDR2: SGHTA, FQGNSA. CDR3 protein: CASSSQGAQPQHF. The CDR3, as DNA: TGTGCCAGCAGCTCCCAGGGCGCTCAGCCCCAGCATTTT.

The genes are TRBV11-2 and TRBJ2-1; 7 positions agree with TRBD2. This CDR3 contains 15 residues. Per the germline V gene, CDR1 is SGHAT and CDR2 is FQNNGV. J lost 4 bases, V lost 1 base, and 4 bases had no gene match. The CDR3 reads CASSLGGRAYNEQFF. The CDR3 region has the DNA TGTGCCAGCAGCTTAGGAGGGAGGGCTTACAATGAGCAGTTCTTC. Together with reference TRBV11-2 and TRBJ2-1, the CDR3 gives the full variable domain: EAGVAQSPRYKIIEKRQSVAFWCNPISGHATLYWYQQILGQGPKLLIQFQNNGVVDDSQLPKDRFSAERLKGVDSTLKIQPAKLEDSAVYLCASSLGGRAYNEQFFGPGTRLTVL.

The rearrangement links TRBV24-1 to TRBJ1-4; 7 nucleotides line up with TRBD1. The V gene's germline CDR1 is KGHDR and CDR2 SFDVKD. The CDR3 runs to 17 residues. V dropped 3 bases and J dropped 0; count of bases not matched to a gene: 6. The CDR3 DNA follows: TGTGCCACCAGTGATGGGACAGCTGTAGCAACTAATGAAAAACTGTTTTTT. Translating it yields CATSDGTAVATNEKLFF.

The V call is TRBV18, the J call TRBJ2-3, with TRBD2 identical over 9 bases. Losses at the gene ends were 4 bases for V and 5 bases for J; bases not matched to a gene: 1. Germline CDR1 and CDR2: KGHSH and LQKENI. The CDR3 contains 13 residues. In nucleotides, the CDR3 is TGTGCCAGCTCACAGACTAGCGGAGATACGCAGTATTTT. Translation gives CASSQTSGDTQYF.

The chain carries TRBV11-2 and TRBJ1-2, with a possible D match to TRBD1 (6 bases). There are 13 residues in the CDR3. Germline V gene sequence: CDR1 SGHAT, CDR2 FQNNGV. The ends were cut back, 5 bases at V and 5 bases at J, with 12 bases in the middle. The CDR3 DNA reads TGTGCCAGCAGCCCAGACAGGTATTATGGCTACACCTTC. Its translation: CASSPDRYYGYTF. The complete variable domain, with remaining parts taken from reference TRBV11-2 and TRBJ1-2, reads EAGVAQSPRYKIIEKRQSVAFWCNPISGHATLYWYQQILGQGPKLLIQFQNNGVVDDSQLPKDRFSAERLKGVDSTLKIQPAKLEDSAVYLCASSPDRYYGYTFGSGTRLTVV.

This sequence joins TRBV4-2 and TRBJ2-7; 9 positions agree with TRBD1. The germline CDR1 and CDR2 sequences are LGHNA and YNFKEQ. V trimming: 0 bases; J trimming: 4 bases; junction bases outside the gene matches: 13. There are 18 residues in the CDR3. CDR3 in amino acids: CASSQDRVDGDRAYEQYF. In DNA form, the CDR3 reads TGTGCCAGCAGCCAAGATAGGGTTGACGGGGACAGGGCTTACGAGCAGTACTTC.